This T cell receptor beta chain stems from a study of blood T cell repertoires in COVID-19. The data were produced by immunoSEQ multiplex PCR, yet TCRdb's version contains in-frame clones alone and is incomplete. The sample yields approximately 84,000 clones, more than 80% seen once. CDR1 is SNHLY, CDR2 FYNNEI, per germline. J was trimmed by 4 bases and V by 7 bases; bases with no gene match: 3. The CDR3 covers 13 residues. Sequencing input: peripheral blood. This receptor was identified in a woman of 80 years or more with acute or convalescent COVID-19. The V call is TRBV2, the J call TRBJ1-2, with 10 positions matching TRBD1. The CDR3 region is CASIGQGGYGYTF. The CDR3 DNA follows: TGTGCCAGCATAGGACAGGGGGGCTATGGCTACACCTTC.